This T cell receptor (beta chain) was sequenced in a study of T cells after yellow fever vaccination. The study, taken as a whole, reports: Overall, a small share of clonotypes was seen in both CD4 and CD8 compartments. A secondary response was less intense yet reached its peak sooner, at day 5 versus 15.

The CDR3 is 15 residues long. Germline lookup yields CDR1 MNHEY and CDR2 SVGAGI. The V and J ends lost 4 bases and 5 bases respectively, with 12 bases between them. For this clonotype: Its antigen is unidentified.

TCRdb analysed the 5' RACE reads with MiXCR anew, one entry per CDR3 protein. Of 300,000 to 450,000 distinct CDR3 sequences listed, 6.2% are singletons. The clonotype was recovered from a man aged 25-40 years who received the YFV17D yellow fever vaccine. The chain links TRBV6-5 to TRBJ2-6, with D tentatively TRBD1 (5 bases). The sample was PBMCs, taken 5 days after the yellow fever booster vaccination. The CDR3 DNA follows: TGTGCCAGCAGTTCATCAGGGCAAAGGGCCAACGTCCTGACTTTC. Translation gives CASSSSGQRANVLTF.